The clone carrying this T cell receptor (beta chain) was observed a few times. The repertoire was sequenced with immunoSEQ multiplex PCR; TCRdb's copy has only in-frame clones and lacks some. The profile shows 20,000 to 25,000 clones, around 80% of them singletons. This sample is part of a study of OX40 agonist ivuxolimab in advanced cancers. V was clipped by 6 bases and J by 3 bases; unmatched bases: 7. Germline-derived CDR1 and CDR2 are MNHEY and SVGAGI. The CDR3 is made up of 15 amino acids. Here the sequenced sample was CD4+ or CD8+ T cells sorted from blood, taken in a trial of the OX40 agonist ivuxolimab. This chain links TRBV6-5 with TRBJ2-2; TRBD1 agrees at 7 bases. The sequence was collected from an adult with an advanced solid tumor such as melanoma, head and neck, liver or kidney cancer. The CDR3 is CASRPGQIYTGELFF. CDR3 DNA sequence: TGTGCCAGCAGGCCGGGACAGATATACACCGGGGAGCTGTTTTTT.